The source of this TCR beta chain is a study of graft-versus-host responses after intestinal transplantation. Turning to the study itself: Transplantation in recipients was multivisceral, liver-intestinal, or isolated intestinal.

As regards this clone: As yet, its antigen is unknown.

The CDR3 covers 13 residues. Per germline, CDR1 SGHRS and CDR2 YFSETQ. Trimming pared 2 bases from V and 1 base from J, leaving 3 bases between. Measured with immunoSEQ multiplex PCR; TCRdb has only the in-frame clones, and not every one. The sample lists more than 25,000 clones, roughly 82% occurring once. The sequencing used unstimulated CD4+ T cells sorted from spleen or lymph node cells, collected before intestinal transplant. This chain uses TRBV5-1 with TRBJ1-4; unclear D gene. The source of this sequence is a human donor who received an intestinal transplant. The CDR3 here is CASSLKTNEKLFF. The CDR3 DNA sequence: TGCGCCAGCAGCTTAAAAACTAATGAAAAACTGTTTTTT.